This TCR beta chain was sequenced during a study of shared clonotypes between healthy human individuals. V lost 7 bases, J lost 5 bases, and 7 bases stayed unmatched. The CDR3 totals 13 residues. Germline V CDR1 and CDR2: MDHEN, SYDVKM. Under the authors' procedure: ImmunoSEQ yielded junction-only sequences lacking quality scores, so filtering differed. Libraries were prepared by immunoSEQ multiplex PCR; TCRdb keeps only in-frame clonotypes and omits some of them. For V, J and clone size, that table is used; D and trimming come from the DNA. The sample records around 990,000 clones, around 77% being singletons.

The TCR sequence derives from a man aged 18 to 29 in good health. Some clones in this sample may be carry-over from other donors' samples. The sequenced sample was memory CD4+ T cells from PBMCs. Regarding subset: CD45RA-negative fraction. The V call is TRBV28, the J call TRBJ2-7, with 8 bases matching TRBD2. CDR3 region: CASMSGSPNEQYF. The CDR3 DNA sequence: TGTGCCAGCATGAGCGGGAGCCCCAACGAGCAGTACTTC.